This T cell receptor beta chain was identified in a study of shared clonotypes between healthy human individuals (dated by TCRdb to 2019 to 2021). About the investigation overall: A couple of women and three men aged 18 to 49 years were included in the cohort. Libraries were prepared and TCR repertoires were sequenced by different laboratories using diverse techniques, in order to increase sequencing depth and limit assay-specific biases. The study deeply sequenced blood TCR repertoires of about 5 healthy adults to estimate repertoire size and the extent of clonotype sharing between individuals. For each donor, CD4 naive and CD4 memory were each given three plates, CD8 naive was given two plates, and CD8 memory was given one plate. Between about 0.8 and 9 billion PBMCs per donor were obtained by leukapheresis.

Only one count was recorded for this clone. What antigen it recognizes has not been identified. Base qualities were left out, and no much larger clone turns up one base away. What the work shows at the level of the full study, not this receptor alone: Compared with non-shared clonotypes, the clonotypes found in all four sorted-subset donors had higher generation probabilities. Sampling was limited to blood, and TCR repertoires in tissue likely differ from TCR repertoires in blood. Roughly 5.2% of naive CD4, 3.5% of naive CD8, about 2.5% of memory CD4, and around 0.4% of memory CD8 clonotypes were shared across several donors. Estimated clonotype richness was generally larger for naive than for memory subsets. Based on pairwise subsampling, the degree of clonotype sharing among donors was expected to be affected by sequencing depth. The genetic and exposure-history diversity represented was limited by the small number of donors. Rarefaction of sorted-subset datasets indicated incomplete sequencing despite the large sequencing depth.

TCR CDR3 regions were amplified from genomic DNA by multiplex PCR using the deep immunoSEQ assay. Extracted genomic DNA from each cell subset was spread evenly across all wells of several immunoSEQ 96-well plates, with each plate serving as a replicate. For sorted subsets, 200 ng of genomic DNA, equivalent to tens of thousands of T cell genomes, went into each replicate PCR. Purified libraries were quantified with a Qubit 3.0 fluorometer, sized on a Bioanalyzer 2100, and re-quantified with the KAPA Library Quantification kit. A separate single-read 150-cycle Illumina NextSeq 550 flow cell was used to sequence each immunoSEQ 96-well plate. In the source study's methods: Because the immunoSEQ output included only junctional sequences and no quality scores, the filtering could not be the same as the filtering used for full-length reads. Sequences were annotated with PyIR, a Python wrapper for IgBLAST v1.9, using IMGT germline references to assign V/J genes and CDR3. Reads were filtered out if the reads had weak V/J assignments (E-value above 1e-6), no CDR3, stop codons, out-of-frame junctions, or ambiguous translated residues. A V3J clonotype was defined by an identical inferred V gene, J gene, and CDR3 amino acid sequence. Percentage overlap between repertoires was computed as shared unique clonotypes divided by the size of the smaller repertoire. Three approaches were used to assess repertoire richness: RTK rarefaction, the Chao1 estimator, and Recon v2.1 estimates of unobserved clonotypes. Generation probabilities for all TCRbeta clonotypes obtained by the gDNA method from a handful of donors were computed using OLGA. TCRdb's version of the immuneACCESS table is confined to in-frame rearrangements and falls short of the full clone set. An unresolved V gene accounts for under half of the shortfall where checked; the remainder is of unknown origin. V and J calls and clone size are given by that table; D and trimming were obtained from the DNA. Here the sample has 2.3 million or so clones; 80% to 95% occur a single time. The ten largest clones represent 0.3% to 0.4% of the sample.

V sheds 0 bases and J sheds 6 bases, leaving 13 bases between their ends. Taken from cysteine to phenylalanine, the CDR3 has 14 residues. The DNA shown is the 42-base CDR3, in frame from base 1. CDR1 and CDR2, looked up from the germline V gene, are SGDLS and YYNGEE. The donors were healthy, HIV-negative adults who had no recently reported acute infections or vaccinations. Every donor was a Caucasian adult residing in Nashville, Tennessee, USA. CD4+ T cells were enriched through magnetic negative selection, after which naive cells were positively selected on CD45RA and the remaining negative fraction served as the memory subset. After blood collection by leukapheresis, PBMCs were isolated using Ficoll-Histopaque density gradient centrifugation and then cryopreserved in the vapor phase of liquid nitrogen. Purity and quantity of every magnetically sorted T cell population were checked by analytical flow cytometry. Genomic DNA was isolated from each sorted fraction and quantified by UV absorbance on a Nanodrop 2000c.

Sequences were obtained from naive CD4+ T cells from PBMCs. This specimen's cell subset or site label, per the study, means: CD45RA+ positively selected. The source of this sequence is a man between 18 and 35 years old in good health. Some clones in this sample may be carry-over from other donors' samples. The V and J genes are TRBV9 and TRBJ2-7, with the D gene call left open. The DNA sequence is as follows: TGTGCCAGCAGCGTAGGAAGCGAAGAGGTCGAGCAGTACTTC. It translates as CASSVGSEEVEQYF.